Following are 4 T cell receptor beta chains from one sample sequenced in a study of T cell responses to AZD1222 COVID-19 vaccine. Repertoires were generated with immunoSEQ multiplex PCR, while TCRdb's copy carries only in-frame clones and drops some. This table holds around 130,000 clones, roughly 88% found once. Here the sequenced sample was peripheral blood, taken on day 0 of MenACWY control vaccination. The origin of the receptors is an adult in good health.

This clone has only one observation. This chain connects TRBV3-1 (or the pseudogene TRBV3-2) to TRBJ2-7; 11 nucleotides align to TRBD2. Germline V gives CDR1 LGHDT, CDR2 YNNKEL (reference sequence). Losses at the gene ends were 6 bases for V and 4 bases for J; bases not matched to a gene: 8. The CDR3 runs to 15 residues. CDR3 sequence: CASRPRLAGQYEQYF. CDR3 coding DNA: TGTGCCAGCAGACCACGACTAGCGGGGCAATACGAGCAGTACTTC.

This clone was observed a handful of times. The chain links TRBV28 to TRBJ1-2; D not certain. Germline assignment: CDR1 MDHEN and CDR2 SYDVKM. The CDR3 extends over 10 amino acids. V was clipped by 11 bases and J by 5 bases, with 9 bases between them. CDR3 sequence: CAVQKYGYTF. DNA of the CDR3: TGTGCCGTACAGAAGTATGGCTACACCTTC.

The chain uses TRBV30 and TRBJ2-7, with 11 bases that match TRBD2. V was clipped by 4 bases and J by 6 bases; unmatched bases: 11. Per the germline V gene, CDR1 is GTSNPN and CDR2 is SVGIG (reference sequence). There are 15 residues in the CDR3. CDR3 DNA sequence: TGTGCCTGGAAGCTGCCCGGGACTAGCGGCCCCGAGCAGTACTTC. Amino acids: CAWKLPGTSGPEQYF.

The J gene is TRBJ2-7, the V gene TRBV7-2; TRBD2 agrees at 7 bases. Germline V gene lookup returns CDR1 SGHTA and CDR2 FQGNSA. The trim removed 1 base at V and 2 bases at J, leaving 8 bases unmatched. This CDR3 is 16 amino acids long. CDR3 in amino acids: CASSLVLGGGPYEQYF. As DNA, the CDR3 is TGTGCCAGCAGCTTAGTTCTGGGGGGGGGACCCTACGAGCAGTACTTC.